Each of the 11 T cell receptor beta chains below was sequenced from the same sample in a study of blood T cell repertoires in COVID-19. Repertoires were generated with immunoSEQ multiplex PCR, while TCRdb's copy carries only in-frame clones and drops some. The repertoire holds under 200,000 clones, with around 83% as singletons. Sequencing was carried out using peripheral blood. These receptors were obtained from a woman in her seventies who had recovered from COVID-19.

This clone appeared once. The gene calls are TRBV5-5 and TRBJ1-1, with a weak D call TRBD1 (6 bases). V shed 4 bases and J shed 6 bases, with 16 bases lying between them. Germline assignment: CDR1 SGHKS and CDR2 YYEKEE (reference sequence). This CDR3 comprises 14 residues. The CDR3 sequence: CASSPDSWSAEAFF. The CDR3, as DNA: TGTGCCAGCAGCCCGGACAGTTGGAGCGCTGAAGCTTTCTTT.

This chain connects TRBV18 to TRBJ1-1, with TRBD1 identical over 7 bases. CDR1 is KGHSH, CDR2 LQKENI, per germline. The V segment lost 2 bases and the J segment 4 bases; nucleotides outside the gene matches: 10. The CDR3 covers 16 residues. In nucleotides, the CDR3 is TGTGCCAGCTCACCATGGACAGGCCAGGACGGCACTGAAGCTTTCTTT. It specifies CASSPWTGQDGTEAFF. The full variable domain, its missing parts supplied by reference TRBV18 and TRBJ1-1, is NAGVMQNPRHLVRRRGQEARLRCSPMKGHSHVYWYRQLPEEGLKFMVYLQKENIIDESGMPKERFSAEFPKEGPSILRIQQVVRGDSAAYFCASSPWTGQDGTEAFFGQGTRLTVV.

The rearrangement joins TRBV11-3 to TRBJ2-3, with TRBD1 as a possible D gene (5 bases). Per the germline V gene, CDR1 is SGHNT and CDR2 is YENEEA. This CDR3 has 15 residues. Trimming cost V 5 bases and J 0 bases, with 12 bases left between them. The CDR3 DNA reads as TGTGCCAGCAGCCGCCAGGGTACAAGCACAGATACGCAGTATTTT. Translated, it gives CASSRQGTSTDTQYF.

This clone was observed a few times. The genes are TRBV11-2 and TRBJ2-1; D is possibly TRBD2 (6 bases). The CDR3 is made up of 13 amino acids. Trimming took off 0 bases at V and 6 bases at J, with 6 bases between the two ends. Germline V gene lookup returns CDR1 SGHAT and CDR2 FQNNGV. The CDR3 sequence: CASSLERGNEQFF. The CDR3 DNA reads TGTGCCAGCAGCTTAGAGCGGGGCAATGAGCAGTTCTTC.

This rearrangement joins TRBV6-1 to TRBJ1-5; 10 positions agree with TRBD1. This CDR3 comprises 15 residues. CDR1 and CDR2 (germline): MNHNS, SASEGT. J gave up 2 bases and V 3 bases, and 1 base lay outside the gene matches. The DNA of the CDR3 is TGTGCCAGCAGTGACGGGACAGGGGGCAATCAGCCCCAGCATTTT. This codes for CASSDGTGGNQPQHF.

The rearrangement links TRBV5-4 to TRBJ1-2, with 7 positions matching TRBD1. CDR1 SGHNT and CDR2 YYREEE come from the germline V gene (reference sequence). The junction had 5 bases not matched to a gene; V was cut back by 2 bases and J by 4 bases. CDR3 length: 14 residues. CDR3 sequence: CASSFGQGGYGYTF. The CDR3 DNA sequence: TGTGCCAGCAGCTTCGGGCAGGGGGGCTATGGCTACACCTTC.

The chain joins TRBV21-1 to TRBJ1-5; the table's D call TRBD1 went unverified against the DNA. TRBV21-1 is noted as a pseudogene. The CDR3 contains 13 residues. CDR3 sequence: CAGGDRGNQPQHF. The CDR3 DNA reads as TGTGCAGGAGGGGACAGGGGCAATCAGCCCCAGCATTTT.

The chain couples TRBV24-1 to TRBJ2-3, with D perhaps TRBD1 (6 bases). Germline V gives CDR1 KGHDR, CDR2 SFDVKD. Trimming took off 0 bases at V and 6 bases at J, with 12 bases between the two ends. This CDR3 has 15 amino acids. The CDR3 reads CATSDLRGSGDTQYF. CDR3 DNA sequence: TGTGCCACCAGTGATTTGAGGGGGTCTGGGGATACGCAGTATTTT.

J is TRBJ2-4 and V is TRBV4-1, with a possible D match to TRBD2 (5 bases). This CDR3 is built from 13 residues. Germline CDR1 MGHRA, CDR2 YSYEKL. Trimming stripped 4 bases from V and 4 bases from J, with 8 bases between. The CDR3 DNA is TGCGCCAGCAGCCGCCGGGAAAAAAACATTCAGTACTTC. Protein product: CASSRREKNIQYF.

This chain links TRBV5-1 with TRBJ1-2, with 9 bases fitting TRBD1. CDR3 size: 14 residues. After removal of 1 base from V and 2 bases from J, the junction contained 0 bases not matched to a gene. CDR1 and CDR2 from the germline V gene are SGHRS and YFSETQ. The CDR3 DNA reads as TGCGCCAGCAGCTTGACAGGGGGCAACTATGGCTACACCTTC. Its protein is CASSLTGGNYGYTF.

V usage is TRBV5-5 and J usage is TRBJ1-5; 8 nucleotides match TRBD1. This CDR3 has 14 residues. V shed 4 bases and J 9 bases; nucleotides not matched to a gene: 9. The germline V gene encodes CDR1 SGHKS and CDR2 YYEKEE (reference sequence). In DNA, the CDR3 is TGTGCCAGCAGCCCGGGACAGGTGGGTATGCCCCAGCATTTT. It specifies CASSPGQVGMPQHF.